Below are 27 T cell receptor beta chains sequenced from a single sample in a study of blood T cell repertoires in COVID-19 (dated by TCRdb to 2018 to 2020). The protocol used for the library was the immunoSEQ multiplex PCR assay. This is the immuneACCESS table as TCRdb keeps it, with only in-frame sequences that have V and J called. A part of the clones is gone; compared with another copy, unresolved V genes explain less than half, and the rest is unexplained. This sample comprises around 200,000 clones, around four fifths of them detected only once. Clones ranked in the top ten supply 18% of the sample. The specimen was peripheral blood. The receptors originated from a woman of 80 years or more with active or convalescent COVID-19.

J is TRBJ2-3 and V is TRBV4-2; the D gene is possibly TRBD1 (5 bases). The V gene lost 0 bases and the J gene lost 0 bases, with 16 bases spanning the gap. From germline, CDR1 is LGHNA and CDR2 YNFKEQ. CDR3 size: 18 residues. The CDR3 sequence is CASSQDFMFDRSTDTQYF. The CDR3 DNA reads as TGTGCCAGCAGCCAAGATTTTATGTTTGACAGAAGCACAGATACGCAGTATTTT.

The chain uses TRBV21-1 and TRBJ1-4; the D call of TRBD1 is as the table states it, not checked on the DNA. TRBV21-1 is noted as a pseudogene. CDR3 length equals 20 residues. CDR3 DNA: TGTGCCAGCAGCTACCGGGGGTGGATAGGGGGCCCCGGGCTGCATGAAAAACTGTTTTTT. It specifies CASSYRGWIGGPGLHEKLFF.

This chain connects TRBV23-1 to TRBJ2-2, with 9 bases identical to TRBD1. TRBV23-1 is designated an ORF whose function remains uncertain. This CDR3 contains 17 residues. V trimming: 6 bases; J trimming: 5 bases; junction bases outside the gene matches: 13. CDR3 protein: CASRILTGGLRTGELFF. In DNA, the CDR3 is TGCGCCAGCAGGATTCTTACAGGGGGCCTGAGGACCGGGGAGCTGTTTTTT.

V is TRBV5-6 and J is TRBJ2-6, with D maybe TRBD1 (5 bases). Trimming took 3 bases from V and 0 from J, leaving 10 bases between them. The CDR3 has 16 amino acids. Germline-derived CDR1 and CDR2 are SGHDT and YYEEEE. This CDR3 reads CASSYHRSSGANVLTF. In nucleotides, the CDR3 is TGTGCCAGCAGCTACCACAGGAGCTCTGGGGCCAACGTCCTGACTTTC.

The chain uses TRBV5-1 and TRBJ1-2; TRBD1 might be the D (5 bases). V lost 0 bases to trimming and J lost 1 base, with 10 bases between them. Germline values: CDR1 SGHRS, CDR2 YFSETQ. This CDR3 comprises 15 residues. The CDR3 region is CASSLVEGVNYGYTF. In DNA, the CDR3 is TGCGCCAGCAGCTTGGTCGAAGGGGTTAACTATGGCTACACCTTC.

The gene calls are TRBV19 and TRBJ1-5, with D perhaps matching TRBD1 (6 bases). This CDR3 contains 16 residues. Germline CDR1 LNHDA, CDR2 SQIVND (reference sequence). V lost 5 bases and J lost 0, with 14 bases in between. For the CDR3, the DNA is TGTGCCAGTAGTCTTTATACAGGGTTTAGCAATCAGCCCCAGCATTTT. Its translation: CASSLYTGFSNQPQHF. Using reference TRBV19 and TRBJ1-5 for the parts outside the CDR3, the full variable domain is DGGITQSPKYLFRKEGQNVTLSCEQNLNHDAMYWYRQDPGQGLRLIYYSQIVNDFQKGDIAEGYSVSREKKESFPLTVTSAQKNPTAFYLCASSLYTGFSNQPQHFGDGTRLSIL.

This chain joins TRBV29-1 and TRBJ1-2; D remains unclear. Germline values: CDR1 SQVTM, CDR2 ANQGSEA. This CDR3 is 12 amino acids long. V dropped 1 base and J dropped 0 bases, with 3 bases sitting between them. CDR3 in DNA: TGCAGCGTTGAAGTCGCTAACTATGGCTACACCTTC. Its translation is CSVEVANYGYTF.

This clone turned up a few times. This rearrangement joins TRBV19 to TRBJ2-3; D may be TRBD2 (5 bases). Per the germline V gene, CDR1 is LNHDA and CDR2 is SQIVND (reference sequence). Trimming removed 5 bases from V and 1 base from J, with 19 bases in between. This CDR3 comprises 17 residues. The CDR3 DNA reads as TGTGCCAGTAGTCTCCTCCCCGGGGTAGGTGGCACAGATACGCAGTATTTT. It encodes CASSLLPGVGGTDTQYF. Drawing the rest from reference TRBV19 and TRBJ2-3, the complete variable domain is DGGITQSPKYLFRKEGQNVTLSCEQNLNHDAMYWYRQDPGQGLRLIYYSQIVNDFQKGDIAEGYSVSREKKESFPLTVTSAQKNPTAFYLCASSLLPGVGGTDTQYFGPGTRLTVL.

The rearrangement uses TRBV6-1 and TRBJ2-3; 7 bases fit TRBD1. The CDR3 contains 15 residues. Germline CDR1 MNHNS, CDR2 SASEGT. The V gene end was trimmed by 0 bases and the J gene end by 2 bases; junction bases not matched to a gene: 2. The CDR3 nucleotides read TGTGCCAGCAGTGAAGCGGGACAGTCCACAGATACGCAGTATTTT. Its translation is CASSEAGQSTDTQYF.

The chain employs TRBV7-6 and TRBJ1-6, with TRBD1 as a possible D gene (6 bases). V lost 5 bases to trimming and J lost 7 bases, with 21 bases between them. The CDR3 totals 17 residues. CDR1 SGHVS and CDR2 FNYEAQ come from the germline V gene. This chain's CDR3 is CASSPVGRGGLNSPLHF. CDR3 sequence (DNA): TGTGCCAGCAGCCCAGTGGGCAGGGGCGGCTTGAATTCACCCCTCCACTTT. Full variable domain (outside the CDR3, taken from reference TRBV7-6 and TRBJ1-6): GAGVSQSPRYKVTKRGQDVALRCDPISGHVSLYWYRQALGQGPEFLTYFNYEAQQDKSGLPNDRFSAERPEGSISTLTIQRTEQRDSAMYRCASSPVGRGGLNSPLHFGNGTRLTVT.

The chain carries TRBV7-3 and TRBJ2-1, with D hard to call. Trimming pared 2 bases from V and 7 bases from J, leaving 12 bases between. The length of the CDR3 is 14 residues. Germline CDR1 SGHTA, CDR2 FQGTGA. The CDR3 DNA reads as TGTGCCAGCAGCTTAGAGGCCTACGGGAATGAGCAGTTCTTC. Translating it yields CASSLEAYGNEQFF.

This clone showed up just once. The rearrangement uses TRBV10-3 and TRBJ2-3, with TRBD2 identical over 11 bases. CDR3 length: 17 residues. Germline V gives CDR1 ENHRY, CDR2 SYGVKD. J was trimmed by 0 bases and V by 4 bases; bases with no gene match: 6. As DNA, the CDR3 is TGTGCCATCAGTGGGGCTAGCGGGGGGCAGAGCACAGATACGCAGTATTTT. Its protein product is CAISGASGGQSTDTQYF.

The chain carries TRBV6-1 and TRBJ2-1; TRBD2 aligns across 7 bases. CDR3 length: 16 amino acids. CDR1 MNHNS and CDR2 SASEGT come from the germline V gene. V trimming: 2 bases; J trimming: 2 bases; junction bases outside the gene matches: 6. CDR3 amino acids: CASSESRDYTYNEQFF. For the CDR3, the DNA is TGTGCCAGCAGTGAATCAAGGGACTACACCTACAATGAGCAGTTCTTC.

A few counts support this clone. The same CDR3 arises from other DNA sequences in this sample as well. This chain's CDR3 is CASRDTGNYGYTF. The CDR3 nucleotides read TGTGCCAGCAGAGATACAGGGAACTATGGCTACACCTTC. The genes are TRBV2 and TRBJ1-2, with D perhaps matching TRBD1 (6 bases). CDR1 and CDR2 (germline): SNHLY, FYNNEI. This CDR3 contains 13 residues. V lost 6 bases, J lost 2 bases, and 10 bases lay in between.

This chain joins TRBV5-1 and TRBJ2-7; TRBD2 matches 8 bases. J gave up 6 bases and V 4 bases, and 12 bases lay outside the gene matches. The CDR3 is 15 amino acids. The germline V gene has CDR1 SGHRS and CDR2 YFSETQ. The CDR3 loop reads CASSGRSGGQAEQYF. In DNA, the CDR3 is TGCGCCAGCAGCGGGAGAAGCGGGGGCCAGGCCGAGCAGTACTTC.

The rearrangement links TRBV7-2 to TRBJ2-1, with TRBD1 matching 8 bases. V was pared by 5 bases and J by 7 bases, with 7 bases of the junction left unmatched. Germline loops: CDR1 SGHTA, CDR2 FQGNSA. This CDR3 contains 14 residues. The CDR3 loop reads CASSPRTGLNEQFF. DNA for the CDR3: TGTGCCAGCAGCCCTCGGACAGGGTTAAATGAGCAGTTCTTC. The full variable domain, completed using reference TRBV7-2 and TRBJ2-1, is GAGVSQSPSNKVTEKGKDVELRCDPISGHTALYWYRQSLGQGLEFLIYFQGNSAPDKSGLPSDRFSAERTGGSVSTLTIQRTQQEDSAVYLCASSPRTGLNEQFFGPGTRLTVL.

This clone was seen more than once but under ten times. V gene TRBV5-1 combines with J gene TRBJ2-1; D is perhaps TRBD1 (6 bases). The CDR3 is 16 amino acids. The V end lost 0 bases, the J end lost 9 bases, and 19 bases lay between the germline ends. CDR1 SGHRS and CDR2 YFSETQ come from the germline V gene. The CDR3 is CASSLVAGTPGAEQFF. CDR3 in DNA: TGCGCCAGCAGCTTGGTGGCTGGGACACCCGGGGCTGAGCAGTTCTTC.

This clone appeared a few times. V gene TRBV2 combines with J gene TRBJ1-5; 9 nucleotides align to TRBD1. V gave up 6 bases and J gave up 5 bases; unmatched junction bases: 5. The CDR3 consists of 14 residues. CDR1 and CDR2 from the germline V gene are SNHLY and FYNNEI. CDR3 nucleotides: TGTGCCAGCAGCGGGACAGGGATTTATCAGCCCCAGCATTTT. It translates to CASSGTGIYQPQHF.

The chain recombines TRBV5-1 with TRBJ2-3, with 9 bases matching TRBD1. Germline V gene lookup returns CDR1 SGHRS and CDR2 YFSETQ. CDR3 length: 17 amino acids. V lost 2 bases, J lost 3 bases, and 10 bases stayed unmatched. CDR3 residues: CASSLNTPGQGTDTQYF. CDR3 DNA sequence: TGCGCCAGCAGCTTAAACACACCGGGACAGGGAACAGATACGCAGTATTTT.

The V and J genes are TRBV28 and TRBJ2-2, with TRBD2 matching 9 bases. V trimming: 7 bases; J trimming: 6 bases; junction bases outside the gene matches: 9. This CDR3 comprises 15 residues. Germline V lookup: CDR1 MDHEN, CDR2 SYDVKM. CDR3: CASKRPAGGSGELFF. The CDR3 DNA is TGTGCCAGCAAACGACCGGCGGGGGGGTCCGGGGAGCTGTTTTTT. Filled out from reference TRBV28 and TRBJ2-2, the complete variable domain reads DVKVTQSSRYLVKRTGEKVFLECVQDMDHENMFWYRQDPGLGLRLIYFSYDVKMKEKGDIPEGYSVSREKKERFSLILESASTNQTSMYLCASKRPAGGSGELFFGEGSRLTVL.

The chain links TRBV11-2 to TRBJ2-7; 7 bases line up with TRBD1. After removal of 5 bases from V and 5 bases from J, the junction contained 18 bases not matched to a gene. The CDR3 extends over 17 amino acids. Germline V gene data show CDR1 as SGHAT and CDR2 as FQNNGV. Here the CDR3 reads CASSQQGSITQGHEQYF. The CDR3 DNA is TGTGCCAGCAGCCAACAGGGGTCCATAACACAGGGGCACGAGCAGTACTTC.

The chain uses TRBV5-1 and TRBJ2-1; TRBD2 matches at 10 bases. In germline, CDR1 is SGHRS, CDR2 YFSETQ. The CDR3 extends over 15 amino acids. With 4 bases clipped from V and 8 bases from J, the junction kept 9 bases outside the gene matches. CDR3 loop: CASSGAGGPPDEQFF. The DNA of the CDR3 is TGCGCCAGCAGCGGAGCGGGAGGGCCCCCCGATGAGCAGTTCTTC.

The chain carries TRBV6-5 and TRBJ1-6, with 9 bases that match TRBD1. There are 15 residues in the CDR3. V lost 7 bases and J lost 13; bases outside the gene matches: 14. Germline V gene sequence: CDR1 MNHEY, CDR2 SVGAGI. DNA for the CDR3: TGTGCCAGCAAGTCGTGGGGGACAGGGCATTGGCCCCTCCACTTT. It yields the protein CASKSWGTGHWPLHF.

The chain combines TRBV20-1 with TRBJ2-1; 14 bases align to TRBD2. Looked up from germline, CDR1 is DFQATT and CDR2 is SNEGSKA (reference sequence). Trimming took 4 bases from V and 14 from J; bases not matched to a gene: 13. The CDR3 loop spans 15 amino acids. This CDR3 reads CSATDGTSGSIREFF. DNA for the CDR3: TGCAGTGCTACTGACGGGACTAGCGGGAGTATAAGGGAGTTCTTC.

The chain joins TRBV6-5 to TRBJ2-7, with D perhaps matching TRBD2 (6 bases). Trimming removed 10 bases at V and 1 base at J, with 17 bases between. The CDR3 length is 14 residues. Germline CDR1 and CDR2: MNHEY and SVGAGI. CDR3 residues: CATSRRVGSYEQYF. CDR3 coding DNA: TGTGCCACCTCTCGGAGGGTCGGGTCCTACGAGCAGTACTTC.

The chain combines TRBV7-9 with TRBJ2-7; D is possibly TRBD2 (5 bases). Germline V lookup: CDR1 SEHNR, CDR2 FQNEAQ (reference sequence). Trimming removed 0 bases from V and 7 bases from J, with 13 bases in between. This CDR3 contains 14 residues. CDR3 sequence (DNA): TGTGCCAGCAGCTTAGCGGGAGTACCGGGTGAGCAGTACTTC. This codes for CASSLAGVPGEQYF.

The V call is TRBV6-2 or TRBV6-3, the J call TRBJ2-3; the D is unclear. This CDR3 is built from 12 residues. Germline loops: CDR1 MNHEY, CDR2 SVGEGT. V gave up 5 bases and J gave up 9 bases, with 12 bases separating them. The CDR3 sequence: CASSTELRTQYF. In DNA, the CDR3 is TGTGCCAGCAGTACGGAACTACGGACGCAGTATTTT.